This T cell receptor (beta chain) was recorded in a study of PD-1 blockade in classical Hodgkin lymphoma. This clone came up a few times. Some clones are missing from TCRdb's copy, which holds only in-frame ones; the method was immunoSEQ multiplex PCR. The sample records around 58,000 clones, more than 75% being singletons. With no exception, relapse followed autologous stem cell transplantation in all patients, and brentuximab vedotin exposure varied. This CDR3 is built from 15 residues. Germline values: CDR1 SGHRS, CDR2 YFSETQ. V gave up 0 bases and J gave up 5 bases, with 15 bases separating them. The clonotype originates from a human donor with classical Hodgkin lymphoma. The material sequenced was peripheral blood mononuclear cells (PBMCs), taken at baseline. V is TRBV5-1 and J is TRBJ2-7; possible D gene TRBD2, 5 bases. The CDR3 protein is CASSLGQWEKHEQYF. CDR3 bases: TGCGCCAGCAGCTTGGGGCAGTGGGAGAAACACGAGCAGTACTTC.